The next 15 T cell receptor beta chains were all read from a single sample in a study of blood T cell repertoires in COVID-19. Assay used: immunoSEQ multiplex PCR; TCRdb lists only in-frame clones, some missing. The sample lists around 310,000 clones, approximately 90% seen once, with around an eighth in the top ten. Sequenced material: peripheral blood. These TCRs come from a woman in her sixties or seventies with acute or convalescent COVID-19.

The V gene is TRBV28, the J gene TRBJ1-6, with unresolved D. V was cut by 1 base and J by 13 bases, with 8 bases left in between. Germline values: CDR1 MDHEN, CDR2 SYDVKM. CDR3 size: 12 residues. The DNA for the CDR3 is TGTGCCAGCAGTTTATCCCAGGTTCCCCTCCACTTT. This gives the protein CASSLSQVPLHF.

This rearrangement joins TRBV2 to TRBJ1-5; 7 bases match TRBD1. The germline V gene has CDR1 SNHLY and CDR2 FYNNEI. CDR3 size: 13 residues. Unmatched junction bases numbered 7, after V lost 7 bases and J lost 7 bases. For the CDR3, the DNA is TGTGCCAGCACGGGACAGTCAAGCCAGCCCCAGCATTTT. Residues: CASTGQSSQPQHF. The full variable domain, with the rest looked up from reference TRBV2 and TRBJ1-5, is EPEVTQTPSHQVTQMGQEVILRCVPISNHLYFYWYRQILGQKVEFLVSFYNNEISEKSEIFDDQFSVERPDGSNFTLKIRSTKLEDSAMYFCASTGQSSQPQHFGDGTRLSIL.

CDR3 sequence: CASSPPAGHYEQYF. Here the CDR3 DNA reads TGTGCCAGCTCACCCCCGGCTGGGCATTACGAGCAGTACTTC. The V gene is TRBV18, the J gene TRBJ2-7; no definite D call. Per the germline V gene, CDR1 is KGHSH and CDR2 is LQKENI. This CDR3 is 14 amino acids long. The V gene lost 3 bases and the J gene lost 4 bases, with 13 bases spanning the gap. Combining the CDR3 with reference TRBV18 and TRBJ2-7 gives the whole variable domain NAGVMQNPRHLVRRRGQEARLRCSPMKGHSHVYWYRQLPEEGLKFMVYLQKENIIDESGMPKERFSAEFPKEGPSILRIQQVVRGDSAAYFCASSPPAGHYEQYFGPGTRLTVT.

This chain uses TRBV7-9 with TRBJ2-1, with 8 bases lining up with TRBD1. The CDR3 loop spans 16 amino acids. The V and J ends lost 6 bases and 2 bases, in that order; junction bases with no gene match: 9. Germline CDR1 SEHNR, CDR2 FQNEAQ (reference sequence). The CDR3 DNA is TGTGCCAGCAGAGACCCGGGACAGGTCCCCTACAATGAGCAGTTCTTC. It is translated as CASRDPGQVPYNEQFF.

The chain recombines TRBV6-5 with TRBJ2-1; 7 bases are shared with TRBD1. Germline CDR1 reads MNHEY; CDR2 reads SVGAGI. J gave up 5 bases and V 0 bases, and 7 bases lay outside the gene matches. CDR3 size: 16 residues. DNA of the CDR3: TGTGCCAGCAGTTACTCGGGTAGGGGGCGCCACAATGAGCAGTTCTTC. It yields the protein CASSYSGRGRHNEQFF.

The chain has TRBV6-2 or TRBV6-3 and TRBJ1-4; the D is unclear. Germline assignment: CDR1 MNHEY and CDR2 SVGEGT. The V end lost 7 bases, the J end lost 3 bases, and 12 bases lay between the germline ends. The CDR3 consists of 14 residues. CDR3 bases: TGTGCCAGCACCCCACGAGGTTCTAATGAAAAACTGTTTTTT. It specifies CASTPRGSNEKLFF.

CDR3 in amino acids: CASSSDSGSNQPQHF. CDR3 in DNA: TGTGCCAGCAGCTCAGACAGCGGGAGCAATCAGCCCCAGCATTTT. The chain carries TRBV7-2 and TRBJ1-5, with D tentatively TRBD1 (5 bases). The CDR3 consists of 15 residues. V was clipped by 4 bases and J by 1 base, with 11 bases between them. Germline CDR1 SGHTA, CDR2 FQGNSA.

The CDR3 DNA is TGCGCCAGCAGCTTAGGGGCAGGATCTGAAAAACTGTTTTTT. Residues: CASSLGAGSEKLFF. The chain combines TRBV5-1 with TRBJ1-4; possible D gene TRBD1, 5 bases. The V gene lost 2 bases and the J gene lost 7 bases, with 12 bases spanning the gap. The CDR3 contains 14 residues. Germline V CDR1 and CDR2: SGHRS, YFSETQ.

V and J are TRBV28 and TRBJ2-6, with D possibly being TRBD1 (6 bases). Germline V CDR1 and CDR2: MDHEN, SYDVKM. V lost 5 bases and J lost 2, with 10 bases in between. The length of the CDR3 is 15 residues. CDR3: CASSNPGAGANVLTF. As DNA, the CDR3 is TGTGCCAGCAGTAACCCAGGGGCTGGGGCCAACGTCCTGACTTTC.

The genes are TRBV7-3 and TRBJ2-5, with 13 bases identical to TRBD2. The V and J ends lost 6 bases and 4 bases, in that order; junction bases with no gene match: 5. The CDR3 extends over 15 amino acids. In germline, CDR1 is SGHTA, CDR2 FQGTGA. The CDR3 reads CASSPGLAGLETQYF. CDR3 sequence (DNA): TGTGCCAGCAGTCCGGGACTAGCGGGGTTAGAGACCCAGTACTTC. The entire variable domain, with the rest obtained from reference TRBV7-3 and TRBJ2-5, is as follows: GAGVSQTPSNKVTEKGKYVELRCDPISGHTALYWYRQSLGQGPEFLIYFQGTGAADDSGLPNDRFFAVRPEGSVSTLKIQRTERGDSAVYLCASSPGLAGLETQYFGPGTRLLVL.

V usage is TRBV4-2 and J usage is TRBJ1-1; D possibly corresponds to TRBD1 (6 bases). Trimming stripped 3 bases from V and 1 base from J, with 9 bases between. CDR3 length: 14 amino acids. CDR1 LGHNA and CDR2 YNFKEQ come from the germline V gene. CDR3 residues: CASSHQQGNTEAFF. The CDR3 nucleotides are TGTGCCAGCAGCCATCAACAGGGGAACACTGAAGCTTTCTTT.

The CDR3 DNA is TGTGCCAGCCGGCGACAGAACACTGAAGCTTTCTTT. It codes for CASRRQNTEAFF. This rearrangement joins TRBV5-4 to TRBJ1-1; unclear D gene. The ends were cut back, 7 bases at V and 1 base at J, with 8 bases in the middle. Per the germline V gene, CDR1 is SGHNT and CDR2 is YYREEE (reference sequence). The CDR3 has 12 residues.

This rearrangement joins TRBV4-2 to TRBJ1-6; possibly TRBD1 for D (5 bases). The CDR3 is made up of 15 amino acids. Germline-derived CDR1 and CDR2 are LGHNA and YNFKEQ. The V end lost 4 bases, the J end lost 9 bases, and 16 bases lay between the germline ends. The CDR3 loop is CASSRGTREFSPLHF. The CDR3 nucleotides read TGTGCCAGCAGCCGAGGGACTCGCGAATTTTCACCCCTCCACTTT.

The chain couples TRBV7-2 to TRBJ1-4, with 9 bases aligning to TRBD1. The V gene end was trimmed by 5 bases and the J gene end by 0 bases; junction bases not matched to a gene: 4. Germline CDR1 SGHTA, CDR2 FQGNSA. This CDR3 region has 16 residues. This CDR3 reads CASSLGQGATNEKLFF. For the CDR3, the DNA is TGTGCCAGCAGCCTGGGACAGGGAGCAACTAATGAAAAACTGTTTTTT.

This clone has just one count. This chain links TRBV11-3 with TRBJ1-1; possibly TRBD1 for D (6 bases). This CDR3 comprises 13 residues. Germline assignment: CDR1 SGHNT and CDR2 YENEEA. The germline V and J ends were trimmed by 4 bases and 3 bases, with 9 bases remaining between them. CDR3 region: CASSSNRDTEAFF. The CDR3 DNA reads TGTGCCAGCAGCTCGAACAGGGACACTGAAGCTTTCTTT.